This TCR beta chain was captured in a study of cytomegalovirus exposure and HLA in healthy donors. Findings and caveats of the study: Some TCR beta chains (roughly 150 of them) were listed as cytomegalovirus-associated. Through in vitro validation, three CMV-associated chains were shown to be specific for CMV antigens.

V shed 3 bases, J shed 6 bases, and the junction held 16 bases outside the gene matches. Germline assignment: CDR1 SGHDT and CDR2 YYEEEE. CDR3 length: 17 amino acids. PCR amplification relied on 60 Vbeta primers (plus 13 Jbeta primers). Only in-frame clones appear in the TCRdb table, and some are missing; sequencing was by immunoSEQ multiplex PCR. The table lists around 200,000 clones, approximately 82% of them singletons. Notes on this clone: What it binds is not known.

As for the donors, each was a healthy bone marrow donor. This sequence joins TRBV5-6 and TRBJ1-2, with TRBD1 matching over 8 bases. The sequenced sample was PBMCs. The TCR was taken from a woman aged 40-49 years in good health and CMV-seronegative. In DNA, the CDR3 is TGTGCCAGCAGCTGGATCGGGGGCAGGGGGCGCCCGCATGGCTACACCTTC. This translates into CASSWIGGRGRPHGYTF.